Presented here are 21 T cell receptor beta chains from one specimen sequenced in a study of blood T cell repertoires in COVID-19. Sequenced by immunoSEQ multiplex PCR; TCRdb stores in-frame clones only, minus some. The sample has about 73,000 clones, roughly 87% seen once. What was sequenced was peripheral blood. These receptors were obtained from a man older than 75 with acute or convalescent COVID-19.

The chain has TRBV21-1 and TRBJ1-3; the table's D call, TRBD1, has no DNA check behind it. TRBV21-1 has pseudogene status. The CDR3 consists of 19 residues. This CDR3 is CASSKTRDRKNFSGNTIYF. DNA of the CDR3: TGTGCCAGCAGCAAAACGCGGGACAGAAAAAATTTCTCTGGAAACACCATATATTTT.

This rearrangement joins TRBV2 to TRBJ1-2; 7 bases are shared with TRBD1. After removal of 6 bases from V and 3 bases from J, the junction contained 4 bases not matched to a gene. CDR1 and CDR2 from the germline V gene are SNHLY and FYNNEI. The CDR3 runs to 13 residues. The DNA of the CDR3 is TGTGCCAGCAGGACCGGGACAGACTATGGCTACACCTTC. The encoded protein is CASRTGTDYGYTF.

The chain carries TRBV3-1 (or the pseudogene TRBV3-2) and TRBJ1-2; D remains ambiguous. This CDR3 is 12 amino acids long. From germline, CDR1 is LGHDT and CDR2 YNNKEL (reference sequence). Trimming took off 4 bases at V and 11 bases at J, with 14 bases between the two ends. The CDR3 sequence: CASSPYPERYTF. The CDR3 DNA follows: TGTGCCAGCAGCCCCTACCCAGAGCGGTACACCTTC.

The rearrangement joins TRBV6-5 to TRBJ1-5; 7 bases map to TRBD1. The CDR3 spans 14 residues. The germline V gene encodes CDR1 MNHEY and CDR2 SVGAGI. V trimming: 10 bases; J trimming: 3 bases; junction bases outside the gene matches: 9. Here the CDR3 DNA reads TGTGCCACCTCCCTCACAGGGGACAATCAGCCCCAGCATTTT. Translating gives CATSLTGDNQPQHF.

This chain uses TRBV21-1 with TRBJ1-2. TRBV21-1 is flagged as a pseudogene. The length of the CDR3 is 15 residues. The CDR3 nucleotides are TGTGCCAGCAGCCCCCCTACGGGGAACATCTATGGCTACACCTTC. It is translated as CASSPPTGNIYGYTF.

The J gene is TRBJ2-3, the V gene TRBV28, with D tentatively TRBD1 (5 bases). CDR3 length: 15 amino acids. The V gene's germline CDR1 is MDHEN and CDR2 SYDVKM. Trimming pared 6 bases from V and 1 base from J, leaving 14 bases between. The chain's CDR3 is CASSLTGYRTDTQYF. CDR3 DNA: TGTGCCAGCAGCCTAACAGGTTACCGCACAGATACGCAGTATTTT.

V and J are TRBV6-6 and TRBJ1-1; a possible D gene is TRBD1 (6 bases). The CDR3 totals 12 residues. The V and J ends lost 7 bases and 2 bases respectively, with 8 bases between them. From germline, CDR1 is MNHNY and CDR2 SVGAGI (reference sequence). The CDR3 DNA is TGTGCCAGCAAACAGGGCAACACTGAAGCTTTCTTT. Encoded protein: CASKQGNTEAFF.

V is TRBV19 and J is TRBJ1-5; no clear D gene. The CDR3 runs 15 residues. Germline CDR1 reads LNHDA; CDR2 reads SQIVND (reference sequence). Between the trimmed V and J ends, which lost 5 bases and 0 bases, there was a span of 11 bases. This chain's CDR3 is CASSPLYNSNQPQHF. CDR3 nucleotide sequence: TGTGCCAGTAGTCCTTTATACAATAGCAATCAGCCCCAGCATTTT.

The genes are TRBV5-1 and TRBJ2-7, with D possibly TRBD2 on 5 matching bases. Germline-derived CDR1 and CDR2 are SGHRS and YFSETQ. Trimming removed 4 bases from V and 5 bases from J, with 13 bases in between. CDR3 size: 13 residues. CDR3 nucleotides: TGCGCCAGCAGCCTATTCGGAGGTGACGAGCAGTACTTC. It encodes CASSLFGGDEQYF.

DNA for the CDR3: TGCGCCAGCAGCCAAGATGTAACAGTTAACTATGGCTACACCTTC. Encoded protein: CASSQDVTVNYGYTF. V usage is TRBV4-1 and J usage is TRBJ1-2; D gene unclear. V was trimmed by 0 bases and J by 1 base, leaving 9 bases between them. The germline V gene encodes CDR1 MGHRA and CDR2 YSYEKL. The CDR3 is made up of 15 amino acids.

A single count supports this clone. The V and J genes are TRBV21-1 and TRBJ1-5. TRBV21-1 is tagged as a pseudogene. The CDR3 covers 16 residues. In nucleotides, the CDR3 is TGTGCCAGCAGCAAAGAGGACCCCGGGGGGGATCAGCCCCAGCATTTT. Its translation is CASSKEDPGGDQPQHF.

CDR3 sequence: CAWSDLRDRDHYGYTF. CDR3 DNA sequence: TGTGCCTGGAGCGATCTCCGGGACAGGGATCACTATGGCTACACCTTC. This rearrangement joins TRBV30 to TRBJ1-2; 9 bases are a match to TRBD1. Trimming removed 3 bases from V and 3 bases from J; junction bases left unmatched: 11. This CDR3 contains 16 residues. Germline V CDR1 and CDR2: GTSNPN, SVGIG (reference sequence).

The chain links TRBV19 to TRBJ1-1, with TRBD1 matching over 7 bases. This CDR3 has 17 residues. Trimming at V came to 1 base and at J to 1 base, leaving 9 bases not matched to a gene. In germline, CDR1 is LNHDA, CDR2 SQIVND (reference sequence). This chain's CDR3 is CASSIAGTGTANTEAFF. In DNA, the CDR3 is TGTGCCAGTAGTATAGCGGGGACCGGGACAGCGAACACTGAAGCTTTCTTT.

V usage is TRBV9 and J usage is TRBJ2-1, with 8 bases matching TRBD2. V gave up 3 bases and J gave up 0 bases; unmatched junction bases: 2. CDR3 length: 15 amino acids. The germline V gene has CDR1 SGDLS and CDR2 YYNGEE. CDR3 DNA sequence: TGTGCCAGCAGCGGGACTAGCAGCTCCTACAATGAGCAGTTCTTC. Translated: CASSGTSSSYNEQFF. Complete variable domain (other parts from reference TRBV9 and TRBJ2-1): DSGVTQTPKHLITATGQRVTLRCSPRSGDLSVYWYQQSLDQGLQFLIQYYNGEERAKGNILERFSAQQFPDLHSELNLSSLELGDSALYFCASSGTSSSYNEQFFGPGTRLTVL.

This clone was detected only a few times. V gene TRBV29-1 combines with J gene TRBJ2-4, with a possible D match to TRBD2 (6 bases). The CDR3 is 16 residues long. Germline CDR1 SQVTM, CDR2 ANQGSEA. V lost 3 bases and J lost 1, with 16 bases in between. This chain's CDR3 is CSVELGREYAKNIQYF. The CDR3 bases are TGCAGCGTTGAGTTAGGACGGGAGTATGCCAAAAACATTCAGTACTTC.

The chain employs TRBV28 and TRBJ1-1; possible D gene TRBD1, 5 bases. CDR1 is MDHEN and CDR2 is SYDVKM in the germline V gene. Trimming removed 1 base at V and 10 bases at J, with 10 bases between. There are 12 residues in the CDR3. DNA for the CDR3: TGTGCCAGCAGTTTATACTCAGGGTTAGCTTTCTTT. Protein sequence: CASSLYSGLAFF.

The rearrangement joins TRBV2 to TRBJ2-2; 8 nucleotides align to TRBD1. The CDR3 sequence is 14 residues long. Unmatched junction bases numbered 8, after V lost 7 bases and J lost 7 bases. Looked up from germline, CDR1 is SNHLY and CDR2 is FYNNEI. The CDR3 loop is CASKRTGFVGELFF. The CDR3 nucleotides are TGTGCCAGCAAGAGGACAGGGTTTGTCGGGGAGCTGTTTTTT.

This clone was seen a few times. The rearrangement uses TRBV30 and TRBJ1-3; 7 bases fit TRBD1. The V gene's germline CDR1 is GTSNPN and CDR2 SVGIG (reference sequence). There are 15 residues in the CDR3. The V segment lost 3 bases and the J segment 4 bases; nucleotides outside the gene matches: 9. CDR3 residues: CAWSAKGAHGNTIYF. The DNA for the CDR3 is TGTGCCTGGAGCGCTAAGGGGGCACACGGAAACACCATATATTTT.

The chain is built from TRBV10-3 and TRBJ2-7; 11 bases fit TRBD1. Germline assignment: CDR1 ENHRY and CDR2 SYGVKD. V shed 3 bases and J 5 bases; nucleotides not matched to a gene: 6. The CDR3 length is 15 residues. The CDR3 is CAISDPRDRGNEQYF. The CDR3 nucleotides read TGTGCCATCAGTGATCCGAGGGACAGGGGGAACGAGCAGTACTTC.

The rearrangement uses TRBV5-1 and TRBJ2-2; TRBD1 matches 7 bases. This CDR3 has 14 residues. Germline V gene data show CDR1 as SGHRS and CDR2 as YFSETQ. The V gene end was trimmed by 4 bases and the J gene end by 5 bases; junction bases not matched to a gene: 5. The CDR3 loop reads CASSTDRATGELFF. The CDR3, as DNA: TGCGCCAGCAGCACCGACAGGGCTACCGGGGAGCTGTTTTTT.

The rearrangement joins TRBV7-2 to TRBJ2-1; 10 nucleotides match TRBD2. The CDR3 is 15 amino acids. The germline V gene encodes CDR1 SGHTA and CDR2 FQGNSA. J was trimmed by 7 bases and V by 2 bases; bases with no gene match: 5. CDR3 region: CASSLSGRAGNEQFF. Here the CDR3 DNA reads TGTGCCAGCAGCTTAAGCGGGAGGGCCGGGAATGAGCAGTTCTTC.